One sample yielded the 2 T cell receptor beta chains listed below, sequenced in a study of blood T cell repertoires in COVID-19. TCRdb's copy holds only in-frame clones and misses some; the assay was immunoSEQ multiplex PCR. This sample yields around 60,000 clones, of which over 55% are seen a single time; about 5% belongs to the top ten. Material: peripheral blood. The source is a woman in her 70s with COVID-19, enrolled during active disease.

The rearrangement links TRBV2 to TRBJ2-6; no firm D call. Trimming removed 3 bases at V and 2 bases at J, with 8 bases between. The CDR3 covers 15 residues. The V gene's germline CDR1 is SNHLY and CDR2 FYNNEI. The CDR3 here is CASSEVLAGANVLTF. As DNA, the CDR3 is TGTGCCAGCAGTGAGGTTCTAGCTGGGGCCAACGTCCTGACTTTC.

Only a few counts were recorded for this clone. As DNA, the CDR3 is TGTGCCAGTAGTCAGGGTCAGGGAAGTTCACCCCTCCACTTT. Its protein is CASSQGQGSSPLHF. The chain carries TRBV19 and TRBJ1-6; tentative D call: TRBD1 (5 bases). Trimming cost V 5 bases and J 9 bases, with 14 bases left between them. Germline CDR1 LNHDA, CDR2 SQIVND (reference sequence). CDR3 size: 14 residues.